The 10 T cell receptor beta chains in this list originate from one sample, sequenced in a study of blood T cell repertoires in COVID-19. Sequencing was performed with immunoSEQ multiplex PCR; in TCRdb, only in-frame clones are kept and a portion is missing. Of 150,000 or so clones in the sample, roughly 91% were seen once. Material: peripheral blood. The receptors originated from a man between 18 and 35 years old with acute or convalescent COVID-19.

The V gene is TRBV5-1, the J gene TRBJ1-6; D is unresolved. CDR1 is SGHRS and CDR2 is YFSETQ in the germline V gene. The CDR3 extends over 15 amino acids. Trimming took off 0 bases at V and 9 bases at J, with 13 bases between the two ends. The CDR3 is CASSLGPASLSPLHF. CDR3 bases: TGCGCCAGCAGCTTGGGTCCTGCGAGCCTTTCACCCCTCCACTTT.

The V call is TRBV11-2, the J call TRBJ2-1, with D possibly matching TRBD1 (5 bases). Germline assignment: CDR1 SGHAT and CDR2 FQNNGV. Trimming took 5 bases from V and 4 from J, leaving 15 bases between them. The CDR3 contains 15 residues. The CDR3 DNA reads as TGTGCCAGCAGCCCGATGTTCAGGGCGTACAATGAGCAGTTCTTC. This translates into CASSPMFRAYNEQFF.

The sample holds one count of this clone. This sample also contains other DNA sequences that code for the same CDR3. V gene TRBV3-1 (or the pseudogene TRBV3-2) combines with J gene TRBJ1-3; D gene uncertain. The length of the CDR3 is 14 residues. V was cut by 1 base and J by 0 bases, with 4 bases left in between. Germline CDR1 and CDR2: LGHDT and YNNKEL (reference sequence). CDR3 protein: CASSQGLSGNTIYF. In DNA, the CDR3 is TGTGCCAGCAGCCAAGGGCTCTCTGGAAACACCATATATTTT.

CDR3 sequence reads: CATSEGQGFLETQYF. The DNA of the CDR3 is TGTGCCACCAGTGAAGGACAGGGATTTTTGGAGACCCAGTACTTC. The rearrangement links TRBV24-1 to TRBJ2-5; 8 nucleotides line up with TRBD1. With 4 bases clipped from V and 5 bases from J, the junction kept 8 bases outside the gene matches. The CDR3 has 15 amino acids. Per germline, CDR1 KGHDR and CDR2 SFDVKD.

This rearrangement joins TRBV2 to TRBJ2-2; D may be TRBD2 (5 bases). This CDR3 comprises 13 residues. CDR1 and CDR2 from the germline V gene are SNHLY and FYNNEI. The CDR3 region is CAAEGANTGELFF. CDR3 sequence (DNA): TGTGCAGCGGAAGGAGCGAACACCGGGGAGCTGTTTTTT.

The chain has TRBV6-5 and TRBJ2-1, with a weak D call TRBD2 (5 bases). Germline CDR1 MNHEY, CDR2 SVGAGI. The CDR3 runs to 12 residues. V shed 4 bases and J shed 15 bases, with 16 bases lying between them. CDR3 region: CASSSPGIWPFF. The CDR3 DNA is TGTGCCAGCAGTTCCCCCGGGATCTGGCCGTTCTTC.

The CDR3 region is CASSLEGRGANEQFF. DNA for the CDR3: TGTGCCAGCAGCCTTGAAGGGCGGGGGGCCAATGAGCAGTTCTTC. This chain joins TRBV9 and TRBJ2-1; 8 bases agree with TRBD2. The CDR3 consists of 15 residues. The germline CDR1 and CDR2 sequences are SGDLS and YYNGEE. The V segment lost 4 bases and the J segment 6 bases; nucleotides outside the gene matches: 9.

The chain carries TRBV24-1 and TRBJ1-5; a possible D gene is TRBD1 (5 bases). CDR1 KGHDR and CDR2 SFDVKD come from the germline V gene. The V end lost 6 bases, the J end lost 6 bases, and 11 bases lay between the germline ends. CDR3 length: 13 residues. CDR3 nucleotide sequence: TGTGCCACCAGTTTGGAAAGGGGTCAGCCCCAGCATTTT. It encodes CATSLERGQPQHF.

The chain has TRBV5-1 and TRBJ2-5, with TRBD1 identical over 9 bases. Germline lookup yields CDR1 SGHRS and CDR2 YFSETQ. The CDR3 is 15 residues long. V was clipped by 4 bases and J by 4 bases; unmatched bases: 8. Written as DNA, the CDR3 is TGCGCCAGCAGCGTTGACAGGGGGATTCGAGAGACCCAGTACTTC. Its protein product is CASSVDRGIRETQYF.

The CDR3 DNA reads TGTGCCAGCAGGGGGGGGTCGGAGGGAACCTACGAGCAGTACTTC. Its protein product is CASRGGSEGTYEQYF. This chain uses TRBV25-1 with TRBJ2-7; 7 bases are shared with TRBD2. The CDR3 has 15 amino acids. Looked up from germline, CDR1 is MGHDK and CDR2 is SYGVNS. The J segment lost 2 bases and the V segment lost 6 bases, leaving 10 bases of the junction unmatched.